Shown below are 5 T cell receptor beta chains from a single sample sequenced in a study of shared T cell receptors in the human thymus. The assay was immunoSEQ multiplex PCR, and TCRdb's table has in-frame clones only and misses some. The table shows almost 550,000 clones, with 70% to 80% occurring only once. This sample also appeared in a second study, on human thymus T cells.

The sequenced material came from thymocytes. The receptors shown here come from a boy under two years old with a congenital heart defect.

This chain uses TRBV15 with TRBJ1-5; 8 bases are a match to TRBD1. Trimming cost V 0 bases and J 9 bases; bases outside gene matches: 10. This CDR3 is built from 16 residues. Germline CDR1 is LNHNV and CDR2 is YYDKDF (reference sequence). CDR3 DNA: TGTGCCACCAGCAGAGATGGGACTTACAGGGGGGTGCCCCAGCATTTT. The encoded protein is CATSRDGTYRGVPQHF.

The chain recombines TRBV25-1 with TRBJ2-1, with 10 bases fitting TRBD1. The V gene end was trimmed by 1 base and the J gene end by 12 bases; junction bases not matched to a gene: 12. CDR1 and CDR2 from the germline V gene are MGHDK and SYGVNS. The CDR3 consists of 16 residues. The CDR3 DNA follows: TGTGCCAGCAGTGAATGGGGACAGGGGAATTCGGAGAGGCAGTTCTTC. This translates into CASSEWGQGNSERQFF.

V gene TRBV5-4 combines with J gene TRBJ2-5; D is unclear. Between the trimmed V and J ends, which lost 4 bases and 5 bases, there was a span of 15 bases. CDR3 length: 14 residues. Germline V gene lookup returns CDR1 SGHNT and CDR2 YYREEE (reference sequence). The CDR3 spells CASSPPGEVETQYF. The CDR3 region has the DNA TGTGCCAGCAGCCCGCCGGGTGAGGTGGAGACCCAGTACTTC.

V and J are TRBV4-1 and TRBJ2-3; possibly TRBD2 for D (6 bases). Trimming pared 0 bases from V and 6 bases from J, leaving 22 bases between. Germline values: CDR1 MGHRA, CDR2 YSYEKL. There are 18 residues in the CDR3. In DNA, the CDR3 is TGCGCCAGCAGCCAAGATAATCTAGCGTCCTTTGGGAAGGATACGCAGTATTTT. It yields the protein CASSQDNLASFGKDTQYF.

This clone was recorded a few times. The chain couples TRBV9 to TRBJ2-2; 10 bases are shared with TRBD2. The germline gives CDR1 SGDLS, CDR2 YYNGEE. CDR3 size: 17 residues. J was trimmed by 11 bases and V by 3 bases; bases with no gene match: 16. The CDR3, as DNA: TGTGCCAGCAGCGCCTTACTAGCGGGACACCGTCCGGATGAGCTGTTTTTT. It encodes CASSALLAGHRPDELFF.